This is a list of T cell receptor beta chains from one sample in a study of blood T cells in healthy people across ages. MiXCR, applied by TCRdb to the 5' RACE reads, yields one record per CDR3 protein. This table holds fewer than 2,000,000 distinct CDR3 sequences, approximately 32% found once. Sample: blood. Receptors were obtained from a woman aged 25 to 45 in good health. CDR3s include the opening cysteine and the closing phenylalanine or tryptophan. The order of the fields is CDR3 length, clone size, J gene, V gene, D gene, CDR3 DNA, CDR3 protein. The D gene is left open where the match is weak. The listing skips clone size in some rows; elsewhere it reads once, few, many or a size class.

length: 14
size: .
J: TRBJ1-6
V: TRBV4-1
D: .
DNA: TGCGCCAGCAGCCAAACTCGCGTAGGTTCACCCCTCCACTTT
CDR3: CASSQTRVGSPLHF

length: 13
size: .
J: TRBJ2-4
V: TRBV5-1
D: TRBD1
DNA: TGCGCCAGCAGCTTGAAACAGGGGGGCATTCAGTACTTC
CDR3: CASSLKQGGIQYF

length: 14
size: .
J: TRBJ2-2
V: TRBV3-1
D: .
DNA: TGTGCCAGCAGCCGAGCTGGATCCACCGGGGAGCTGTTTTTT
CDR3: CASSRAGSTGELFF

length: 14
size: .
J: TRBJ2-1
V: TRBV11-3
D: .
DNA: TGTGCCAGCAGCTTAGATCGCAGCAGAAATGAGCAGTTCTTC
CDR3: CASSLDRSRNEQFF

length: 14
size: .
J: TRBJ1-2
V: TRBV2
D: TRBD1
DNA: TGTGCCAGCAGTGGTGGACAGGGACCAGATGGCTACACCTTC
CDR3: CASSGGQGPDGYTF

length: 12
size: .
J: TRBJ2-1
V: TRBV30
D: .
DNA: TGTGCCTGGAGCGTCGCGCGGTATGAGCAGTTCTTC
CDR3: CAWSVARYEQFF

length: 16
size: once
J: TRBJ2-1
V: TRBV7-7
D: .
DNA: TGTGCTAGCAGCCCCGACCGGGGGCCTGCCTACAATGAGCAGTTCTTC
CDR3: CASSPDRGPAYNEQFF

length: 15
size: few
J: TRBJ1-2
V: TRBV7-9
D: TRBD1
DNA: TGTGCCAGCAGCTTAGGGACAGGGGGTTCTAACGGCTACACCTTC
CDR3: CASSLGTGGSNGYTF

length: 15
size: few
J: TRBJ1-2
V: TRBV10-3
D: .
DNA: TGTGCCATCAGTGAAGGCCTAGGCGGGGGATATGGCTACACCTTC
CDR3: CAISEGLGGGYGYTF

length: 13
size: .
J: TRBJ1-5
V: TRBV3-1
D: .
DNA: TGTGCCAGCAGCGCACGGGGTAATCAGCCCCAGCATTTT
CDR3: CASSARGNQPQHF

length: 15
size: .
J: TRBJ1-1
V: TRBV27
D: .
DNA: TGTGCCAGCAGTACCTCCGTTGGGGGGCACGCTGAAGCTTTCTTT
CDR3: CASSTSVGGHAEAFF

length: 13
size: many
J: TRBJ2-7
V: TRBV7-9
D: .
DNA: TGTGCCAGCAGCTTATCTTACGTATACGAGCAGTACTTC
CDR3: CASSLSYVYEQYF

length: 19
size: .
J: TRBJ2-1
V: TRBV12-5
D: TRBD1
DNA: TGTGCTAGTGGTTTGCAGGGCAGGGGAGCCGGGACAGGCGACAATGAGCAGTTCTTC
CDR3: CASGLQGRGAGTGDNEQFF

length: 14
size: few
J: TRBJ2-3
V: TRBV4-1
D: .
DNA: TGCGCCAGCAGCCAAGATAGGGTCCTGGATACGCAGTATTTT
CDR3: CASSQDRVLDTQYF

length: 20
size: .
J: TRBJ2-7
V: TRBV20-1
D: TRBD2
DNA: TGCAGTGCTCAGAATCCGGGCGGGGGTTGGACTAGCGGGACTATGCGCGAGCAGTACTTC
CDR3: CSAQNPGGGWTSGTMREQYF

length: 13
size: .
J: TRBJ1-2
V: TRBV7-2
D: TRBD1
DNA: TGTGCCAGCAACAACAGGACAGGGAATGGCTGCACCTTC
CDR3: CASNNRTGNGCTF

length: 15
size: few
J: TRBJ2-1
V: TRBV6-1
D: TRBD2
DNA: TGTGCCAGCAGAGAACTAGCGGGGGGGCGGAATGAGCAGTTCTTC
CDR3: CASRELAGGRNEQFF

length: 14
size: once
J: TRBJ1-1
V: TRBV20-1
D: .
DNA: TGCAGTGTTACCAATATGGGGTTGGACACTGAAGCTTTCTTT
CDR3: CSVTNMGLDTEAFF

length: 14
size: .
J: TRBJ2-5
V: TRBV27
D: TRBD2
DNA: TGTGCCGGCAGTCATCGACTAGCGTCGGAGACCCAGTACTTC
CDR3: CAGSHRLASETQYF

length: 15
size: .
J: TRBJ1-4
V: TRBV2
D: .
DNA: TGTGCCAGCAAAGACAGGTCCTCAACTAATGAAAAACTGTTTTTT
CDR3: CASKDRSSTNEKLFF

length: 12
size: few
J: TRBJ2-1
V: TRBV5-1
D: .
DNA: TGCGCCAGCGGCCCCAGGGGTGATGAGCAGTTCTTC
CDR3: CASGPRGDEQFF

length: 14
size: .
J: TRBJ1-2
V: TRBV6-1
D: .
DNA: TGTGCCAGCAGTGGTACAGGGAAGAGGAATGGCTACACCTTC
CDR3: CASSGTGKRNGYTF

length: 17
size: few
J: TRBJ2-1
V: TRBV3-1
D: TRBD2
DNA: TGTGCCAGCAGCCAAGATCTGCTAGCGGGGGGGCCTAATGAGCAGTTCTTC
CDR3: CASSQDLLAGGPNEQFF

length: 17
size: .
J: TRBJ1-1
V: TRBV9
D: TRBD1
DNA: TGTGCCAGCAACCCAGGGGGGGACATCTCCCAAAGCACTGAAGCTTTCTTT
CDR3: CASNPGGDISQSTEAFF

length: 17
size: few
J: TRBJ2-5
V: TRBV3-1
D: .
DNA: TGTGCCAGCAGCCAAGACTTCTATAAACGGATCCGGGAGACCCAGTACTTC
CDR3: CASSQDFYKRIRETQYF

length: 16
size: few
J: TRBJ1-1
V: TRBV5-1
D: .
DNA: TGCGCCAGCAGCTTATCGACCGGAGCTAGGGGCACTGAAGCTTTCTTT
CDR3: CASSLSTGARGTEAFF

length: 13
size: .
J: TRBJ1-1
V: TRBV11-2
D: .
DNA: TGTGCCGGCAGCCGGGGGTTGGACACTGAAGCTTTCTTT
CDR3: CAGSRGLDTEAFF

length: 14
size: .
J: TRBJ2-1
V: TRBV20-1
D: .
DNA: TGCAGTTCGGACGCCCAGCCCTACTACAATGAGCAGTTCTTC
CDR3: CSSDAQPYYNEQFF

length: 16
size: once
J: TRBJ1-1
V: TRBV7-2
D: .
DNA: TGTGCCAGCAGCTTACATTCGCCTCGGGGGAACACTGAAGCTTTCTTT
CDR3: CASSLHSPRGNTEAFF

length: 15
size: few
J: TRBJ2-5
V: TRBV28
D: TRBD1
DNA: TGTGCCAGCAGTTTAGGTTATAGGGGGCCGGAGACCCAGTACTTC
CDR3: CASSLGYRGPETQYF

length: 13
size: .
J: TRBJ2-5
V: TRBV20-1
D: TRBD2
DNA: TGCAGTCGTTTACTAGCGGATCAAGAGACCCAGTACTTC
CDR3: CSRLLADQETQYF

length: 17
size: once
J: TRBJ2-2
V: TRBV21-1
D: .
DNA: TGTGCCAGCAGCAAATCAGGGGGTCGCGCGAACACCGGGGAGCTGTTGTTT
CDR3: CASSKSGGRANTGELLF

length: 16
size: .
J: TRBJ2-7
V: TRBV9
D: .
DNA: TGTGCCAGCAGCCCTCGATCTTCTGGCGGTAGCTACGAGCAGTACTTC
CDR3: CASSPRSSGGSYEQYF